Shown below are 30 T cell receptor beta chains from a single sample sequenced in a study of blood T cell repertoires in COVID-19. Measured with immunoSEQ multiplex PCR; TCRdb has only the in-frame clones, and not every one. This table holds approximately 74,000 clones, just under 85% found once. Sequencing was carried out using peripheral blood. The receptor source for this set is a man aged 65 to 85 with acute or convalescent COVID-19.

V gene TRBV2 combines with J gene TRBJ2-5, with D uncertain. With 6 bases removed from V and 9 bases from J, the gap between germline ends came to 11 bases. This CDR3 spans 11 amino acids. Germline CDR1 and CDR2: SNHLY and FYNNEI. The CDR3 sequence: CASRINQAQYF. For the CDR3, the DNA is TGTGCCAGCAGGATTAACCAGGCCCAGTACTTC. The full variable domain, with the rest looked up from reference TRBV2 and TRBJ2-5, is EPEVTQTPSHQVTQMGQEVILRCVPISNHLYFYWYRQILGQKVEFLVSFYNNEISEKSEIFDDQFSVERPDGSNFTLKIRSTKLEDSAMYFCASRINQAQYFGPGTRLLVL.

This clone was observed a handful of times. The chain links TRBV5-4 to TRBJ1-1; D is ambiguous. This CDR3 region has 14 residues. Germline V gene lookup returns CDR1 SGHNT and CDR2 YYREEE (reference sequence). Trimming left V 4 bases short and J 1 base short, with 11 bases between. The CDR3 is CASSRKQTNTEAFF. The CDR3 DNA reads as TGTGCCAGCAGCAGAAAACAGACGAACACTGAAGCTTTCTTT.

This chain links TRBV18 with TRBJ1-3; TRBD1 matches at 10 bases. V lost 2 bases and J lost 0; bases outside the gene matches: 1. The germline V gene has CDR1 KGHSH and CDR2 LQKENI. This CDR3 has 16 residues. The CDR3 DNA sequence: TGTGCCAGCTCACCAGACAGGGGGCTCTCTGGAAACACCATATATTTT. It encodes CASSPDRGLSGNTIYF. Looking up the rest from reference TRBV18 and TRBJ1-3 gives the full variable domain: NAGVMQNPRHLVRRRGQEARLRCSPMKGHSHVYWYRQLPEEGLKFMVYLQKENIIDESGMPKERFSAEFPKEGPSILRIQQVVRGDSAAYFCASSPDRGLSGNTIYFGEGSWLTVV.

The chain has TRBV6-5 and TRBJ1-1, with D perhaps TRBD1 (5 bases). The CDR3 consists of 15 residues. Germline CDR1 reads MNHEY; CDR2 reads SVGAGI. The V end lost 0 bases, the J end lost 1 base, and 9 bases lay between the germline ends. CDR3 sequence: CASSYSGAQNTEAFF. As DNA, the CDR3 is TGTGCCAGCAGTTACTCAGGGGCACAGAACACTGAAGCTTTCTTT.

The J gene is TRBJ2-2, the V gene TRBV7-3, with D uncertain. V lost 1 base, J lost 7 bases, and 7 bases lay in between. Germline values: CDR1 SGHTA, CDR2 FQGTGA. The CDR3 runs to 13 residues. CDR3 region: CASSLKSVGELFF. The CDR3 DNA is TGTGCCAGCAGCTTAAAGTCGGTCGGGGAGCTGTTTTTT.

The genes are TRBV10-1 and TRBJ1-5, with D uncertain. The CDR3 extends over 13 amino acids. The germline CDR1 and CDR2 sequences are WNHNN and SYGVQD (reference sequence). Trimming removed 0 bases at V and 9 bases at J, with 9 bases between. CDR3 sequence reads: CASSESRGGPQHF. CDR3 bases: TGCGCCAGCAGTGAGTCACGGGGTGGGCCCCAGCATTTT.

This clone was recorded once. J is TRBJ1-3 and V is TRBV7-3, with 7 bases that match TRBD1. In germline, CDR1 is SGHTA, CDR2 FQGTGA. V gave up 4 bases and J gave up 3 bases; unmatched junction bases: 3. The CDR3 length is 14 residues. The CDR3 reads CASSSTGVGNTIYF. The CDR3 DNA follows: TGTGCCAGCAGCTCCACAGGGGTTGGAAACACCATATATTTT.

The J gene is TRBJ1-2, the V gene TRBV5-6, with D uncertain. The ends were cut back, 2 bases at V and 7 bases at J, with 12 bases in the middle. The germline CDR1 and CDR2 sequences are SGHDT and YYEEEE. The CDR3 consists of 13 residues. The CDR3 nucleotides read TGTGCCAGCAGCTTTAATCAGAGGGCTGGCTACACCTTC. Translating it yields CASSFNQRAGYTF.

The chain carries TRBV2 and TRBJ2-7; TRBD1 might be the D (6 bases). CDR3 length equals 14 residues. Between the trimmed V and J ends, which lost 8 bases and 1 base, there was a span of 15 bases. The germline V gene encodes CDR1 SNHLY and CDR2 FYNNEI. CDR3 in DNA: TGTGCCAGCTACAGGGCGTGGCCGTCCTACGAGCAGTACTTC. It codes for CASYRAWPSYEQYF.

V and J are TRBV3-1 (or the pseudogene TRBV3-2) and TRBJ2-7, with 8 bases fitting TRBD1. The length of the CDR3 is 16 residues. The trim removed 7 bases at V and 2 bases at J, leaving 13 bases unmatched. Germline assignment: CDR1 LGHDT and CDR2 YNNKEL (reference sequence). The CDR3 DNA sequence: TGTGCCAGCATGCACACCGACAGGGGCCCTCCCTACGAGCAGTACTTC. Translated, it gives CASMHTDRGPPYEQYF.

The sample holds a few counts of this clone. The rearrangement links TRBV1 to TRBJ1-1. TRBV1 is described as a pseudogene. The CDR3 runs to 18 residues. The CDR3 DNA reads TGCACCAGCAGCCAAGTAAGAGGAGAACGCCGCATGAACACTGAAGCTTTCTTT. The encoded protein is CTSSQVRGERRMNTEAFF.

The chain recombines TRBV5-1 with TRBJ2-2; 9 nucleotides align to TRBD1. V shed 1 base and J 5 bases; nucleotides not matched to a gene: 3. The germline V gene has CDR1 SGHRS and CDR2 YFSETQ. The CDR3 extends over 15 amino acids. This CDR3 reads CASSLTGGGTGELFF. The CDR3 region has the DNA TGCGCCAGCAGCTTGACAGGGGGCGGAACCGGGGAGCTGTTTTTT.

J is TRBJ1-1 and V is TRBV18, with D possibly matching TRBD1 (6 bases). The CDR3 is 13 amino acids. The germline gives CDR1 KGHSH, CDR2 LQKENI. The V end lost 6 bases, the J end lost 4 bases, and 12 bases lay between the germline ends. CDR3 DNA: TGTGCCAGCTCTCCAACAGGGTCCACTGAAGCTTTCTTT. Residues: CASSPTGSTEAFF.

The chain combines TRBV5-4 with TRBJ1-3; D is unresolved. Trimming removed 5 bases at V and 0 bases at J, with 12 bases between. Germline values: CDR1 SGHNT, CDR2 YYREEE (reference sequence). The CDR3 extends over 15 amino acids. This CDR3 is CASRKEQSSGNTIYF. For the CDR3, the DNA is TGTGCCAGCAGGAAAGAACAGAGCTCTGGAAACACCATATATTTT.

CDR3 sequence: CASSRLAESLDTQYF. CDR3 sequence (DNA): TGTGCCAGCAGCCGCCTAGCGGAATCTTTGGATACGCAGTATTTT. The genes are TRBV14 and TRBJ2-3; 7 bases align to TRBD2. From germline, CDR1 is SGHDN and CDR2 FVKESK. This CDR3 comprises 15 residues. J lost 6 bases, V lost 4 bases, and 10 bases had no gene match.

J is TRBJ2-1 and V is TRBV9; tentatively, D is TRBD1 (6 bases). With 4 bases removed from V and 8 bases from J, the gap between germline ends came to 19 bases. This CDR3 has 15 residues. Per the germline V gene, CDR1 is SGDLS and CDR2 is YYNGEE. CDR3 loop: CASSPAGVTVDEQFF. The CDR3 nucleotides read TGTGCCAGCAGCCCCGCAGGGGTAACAGTAGATGAGCAGTTCTTC. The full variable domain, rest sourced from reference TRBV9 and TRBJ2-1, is DSGVTQTPKHLITATGQRVTLRCSPRSGDLSVYWYQQSLDQGLQFLIQYYNGEERAKGNILERFSAQQFPDLHSELNLSSLELGDSALYFCASSPAGVTVDEQFFGPGTRLTVL.

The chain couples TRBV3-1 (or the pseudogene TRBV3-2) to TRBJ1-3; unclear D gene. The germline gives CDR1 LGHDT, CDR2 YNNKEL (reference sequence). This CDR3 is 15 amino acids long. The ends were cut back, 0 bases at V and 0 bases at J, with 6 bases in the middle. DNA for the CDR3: TGTGCCAGCAGCCAAGATTGGAGCTCTGGAAACACCATATATTTT. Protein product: CASSQDWSSGNTIYF.

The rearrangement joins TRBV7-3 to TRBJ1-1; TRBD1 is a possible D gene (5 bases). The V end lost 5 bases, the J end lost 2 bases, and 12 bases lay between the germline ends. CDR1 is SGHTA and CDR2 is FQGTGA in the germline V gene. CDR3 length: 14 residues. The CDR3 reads CASSTLTVNTEAFF. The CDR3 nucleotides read TGTGCCAGCAGCACCCTGACAGTAAACACTGAAGCTTTCTTT.

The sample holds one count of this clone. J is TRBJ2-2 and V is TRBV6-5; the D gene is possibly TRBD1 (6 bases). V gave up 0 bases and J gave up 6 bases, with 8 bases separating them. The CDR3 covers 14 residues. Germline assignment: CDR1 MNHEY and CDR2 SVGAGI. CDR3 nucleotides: TGTGCCAGCAGTTACTCGCAGGGGCCCGGGGAGCTGTTTTTT. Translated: CASSYSQGPGELFF.

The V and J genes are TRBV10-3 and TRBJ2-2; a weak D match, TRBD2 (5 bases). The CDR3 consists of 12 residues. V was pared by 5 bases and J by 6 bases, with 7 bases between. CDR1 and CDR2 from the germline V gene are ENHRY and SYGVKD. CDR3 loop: CAISPAAGELFF. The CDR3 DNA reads TGTGCCATCAGTCCAGCGGCCGGGGAGCTGTTTTTT.

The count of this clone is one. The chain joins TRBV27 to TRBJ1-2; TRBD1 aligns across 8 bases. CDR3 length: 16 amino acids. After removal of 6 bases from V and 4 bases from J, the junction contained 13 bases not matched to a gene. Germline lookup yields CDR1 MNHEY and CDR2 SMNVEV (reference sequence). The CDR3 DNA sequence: TGTGCCAGCAGGGGCAGAGGGACAGGCATGACCTATGGCTACACCTTC. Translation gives CASRGRGTGMTYGYTF.

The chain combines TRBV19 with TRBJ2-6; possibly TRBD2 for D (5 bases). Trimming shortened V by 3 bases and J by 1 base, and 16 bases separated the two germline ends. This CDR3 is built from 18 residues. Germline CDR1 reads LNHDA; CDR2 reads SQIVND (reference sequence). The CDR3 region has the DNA TGTGCCAGTAGTATTCGAACATTCCGGGGATCTGGGGCCAACGTCCTGACTTTC. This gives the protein CASSIRTFRGSGANVLTF. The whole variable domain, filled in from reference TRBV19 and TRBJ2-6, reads DGGITQSPKYLFRKEGQNVTLSCEQNLNHDAMYWYRQDPGQGLRLIYYSQIVNDFQKGDIAEGYSVSREKKESFPLTVTSAQKNPTAFYLCASSIRTFRGSGANVLTFGAGSRLTVL.

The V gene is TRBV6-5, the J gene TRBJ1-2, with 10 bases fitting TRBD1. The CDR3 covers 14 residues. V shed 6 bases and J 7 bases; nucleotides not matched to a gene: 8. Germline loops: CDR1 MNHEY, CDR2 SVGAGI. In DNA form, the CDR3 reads TGTGCCAGCAGGAAGGGACAGGGGCAGGTTGGCTACACCTTC. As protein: CASRKGQGQVGYTF.

The CDR3 DNA sequence: TGTGCCAGCAGCTTAGGGACTAGCGGGGGCCGGAGTGAGCAGTTCTTC. Its translation: CASSLGTSGGRSEQFF. The chain carries TRBV7-8 and TRBJ2-1; 13 bases line up with TRBD2. V was pared by 1 base and J by 9 bases, with 6 bases of the junction left unmatched. Looked up from germline, CDR1 is SGHVS and CDR2 is FQNEAQ. This CDR3 spans 16 amino acids.

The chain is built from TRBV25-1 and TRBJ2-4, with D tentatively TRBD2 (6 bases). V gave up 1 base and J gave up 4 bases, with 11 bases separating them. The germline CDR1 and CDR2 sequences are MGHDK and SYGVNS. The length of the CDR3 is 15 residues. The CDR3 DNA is TGTGCCAGCAGTGAATCTGGCGGGGCGAAAAACATTCAGTACTTC. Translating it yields CASSESGGAKNIQYF. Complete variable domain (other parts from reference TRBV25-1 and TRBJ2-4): EADIYQTPRYLVIGTGKKITLECSQTMGHDKMYWYQQDPGMELHLIHYSYGVNSTEKGDLSSESTVSRIRTEHFPLTLESARPSHTSQYLCASSESGGAKNIQYFGAGTRLSVL.

The CDR3 nucleotides read TGTGCCAGCAGCCTAAACGTTCAGGGCCGGCTTAATTCACCCCTCCACTTT. Residues: CASSLNVQGRLNSPLHF. The chain joins TRBV11-2 to TRBJ1-6; D may be TRBD1 (5 bases). The V end lost 5 bases, the J end lost 6 bases, and 20 bases lay between the germline ends. The CDR3 is 17 residues long. Looked up from germline, CDR1 is SGHAT and CDR2 is FQNNGV.

Written as DNA, the CDR3 is TGCGCCAGCGGAAAGGACAGGTCTGTCACCGGGGAGCTGTTTTTT. Its protein is CASGKDRSVTGELFF. This rearrangement joins TRBV5-1 to TRBJ2-2, with 7 bases identical to TRBD1. Germline-derived CDR1 and CDR2 are SGHRS and YFSETQ. J lost 4 bases, V lost 7 bases, and 10 bases had no gene match. The CDR3 length is 15 residues.

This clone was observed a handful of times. CDR3 sequence (DNA): TGCAGCGTTGAAGAGAGTACTAGCGTGGGGGAGACCCAGTACTTC. Translation: CSVEESTSVGETQYF. The chain recombines TRBV29-1 with TRBJ2-5, with 7 bases matching TRBD2. CDR3 length: 15 amino acids. The germline gives CDR1 SQVTM, CDR2 ANQGSEA. J lost 5 bases, V lost 0 bases, and 9 bases had no gene match.

The CDR3 protein is CSVDPIGATGELFF. The CDR3 DNA reads TGCAGCGTTGACCCCATAGGGGCGACCGGGGAGCTGTTTTTT. The rearrangement joins TRBV29-1 to TRBJ2-2, with D possibly TRBD1 on 5 matching bases. There are 14 residues in the CDR3. The V gene lost 3 bases and the J gene lost 5 bases, with 13 bases spanning the gap. From germline, CDR1 is SQVTM and CDR2 ANQGSEA.

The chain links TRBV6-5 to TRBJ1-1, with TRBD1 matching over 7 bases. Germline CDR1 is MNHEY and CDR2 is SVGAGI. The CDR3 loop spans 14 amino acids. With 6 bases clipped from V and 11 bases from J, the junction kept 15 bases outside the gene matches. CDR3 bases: TGTGCCAGCAGGACCCCGGCCCCGGGACAGAAGGCTTTCTTT. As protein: CASRTPAPGQKAFF.